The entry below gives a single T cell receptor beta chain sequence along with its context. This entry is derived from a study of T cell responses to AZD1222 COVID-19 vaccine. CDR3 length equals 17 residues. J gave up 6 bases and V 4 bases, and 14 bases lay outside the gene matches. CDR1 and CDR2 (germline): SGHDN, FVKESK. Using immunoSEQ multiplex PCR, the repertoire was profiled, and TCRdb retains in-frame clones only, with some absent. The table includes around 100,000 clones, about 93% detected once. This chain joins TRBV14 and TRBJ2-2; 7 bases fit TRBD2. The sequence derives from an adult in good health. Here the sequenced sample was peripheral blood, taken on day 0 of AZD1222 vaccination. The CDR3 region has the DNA TGTGCCAGCAGCCCAAGAGAGTGGCGGGAGTTCCCCGGGGAGCTGTTTTTT. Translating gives CASSPREWREFPGELFF.